This is a list of T cell receptor beta chains from one sample in a study of breast tumors, draining lymph nodes, adjacent tissues. MiXCR was run by TCRdb on the multiplex PCR reads, yielding one entry per CDR3 protein. The sample yields more than 100,000 distinct CDR3 sequences, about 20% seen once. Specimen: axillary lymph node tissue. All receptors come from a female donor with breast cancer. Some clones in this sample may be carry-over from other donors' samples. CDR3s leave out the opening cysteine and the closing phenylalanine or tryptophan. The order of the fields is V gene, clone size, CDR3 protein. Clone size is shown for a subset of rows, as once, few, many or a class of expanded clone.

v_gene: TRBV5-1
abundance: .
CDR3aa: ASSLGGELAGELF

v_gene: TRBV24-1
abundance: many
CDR3aa: ATTFKYGLAGFWDNNEQF

v_gene: TRBV19
abundance: many
CDR3aa: ASSTGVGNEQF

v_gene: TRBV19
abundance: many
CDR3aa: ASSIEGLPRAYNEQF

v_gene: TRBV5-5
abundance: many
CDR3aa: ASSSTSGRGYEQY

v_gene: TRBV29-1
abundance: many
CDR3aa: SVVQGSYEQY

v_gene: TRBV2
abundance: many
CDR3aa: ASSLAGGSTGELF

v_gene: TRBV19
abundance: .
CDR3aa: ASIPGGSGELF

v_gene: TRBV27
abundance: few
CDR3aa: ASSINGGNQPQH

v_gene: TRBV12-3/TRBV12-4
abundance: .
CDR3aa: TSKGTVTMEQY

v_gene: TRBV12-3/TRBV12-4
abundance: many
CDR3aa: ASSTSGAYEQY

v_gene: TRBV24-1
abundance: many
CDR3aa: ATSDPPLNEQF

v_gene: TRBV3-1
abundance: few
CDR3aa: ASSQEGGFGNTIY

v_gene: TRBV5-1
abundance: many
CDR3aa: ASRKEPSSYEQY

v_gene: TRBV10-3
abundance: many
CDR3aa: AISEGQTNTGELF

v_gene: TRBV7-2
abundance: many
CDR3aa: ASSSSGTRRETQY

v_gene: TRBV3-1
abundance: .
CDR3aa: ASSQDLAGGANEQF

v_gene: TRBV28
abundance: many
CDR3aa: ASSPAGAGETQY

v_gene: TRBV6-6
abundance: .
CDR3aa: ASSYRSGTNQPQH

v_gene: TRBV5-4
abundance: .
CDR3aa: ASSLGQGRINTEAF

v_gene: TRBV4-3
abundance: many
CDR3aa: ASSQGSGVYEQY

v_gene: TRBV20-1
abundance: many
CDR3aa: SAALGQGGETQY

v_gene: TRBV28
abundance: .
CDR3aa: ASSPAGAEAGNTIY

v_gene: TRBV15
abundance: many
CDR3aa: ATSTSSYNEQF

v_gene: TRBV29-1
abundance: many
CDR3aa: SVVRGSGNEQY

v_gene: TRBV6-1
abundance: few
CDR3aa: ASSEDYRGRGQPQH

v_gene: TRBV29-1
abundance: many
CDR3aa: SVETGPNQPQH

v_gene: TRBV6-2/TRBV6-3
abundance: many
CDR3aa: AIGRGSSYNEQF

v_gene: TRBV5-4
abundance: many
CDR3aa: ASSLVAVSEQF

v_gene: TRBV11-2
abundance: few
CDR3aa: ASSLAENSYEQY

v_gene: TRBV7-9
abundance: many
CDR3aa: ASRWGGSLYTGELF

v_gene: TRBV19
abundance: few
CDR3aa: ASRGGPGGGSNQPQH

v_gene: TRBV19
abundance: .
CDR3aa: ASKGPQETQY

v_gene: TRBV7-3
abundance: .
CDR3aa: ASSTTAGTRLYEQY

v_gene: TRBV20-1
abundance: many
CDR3aa: SAPAIALPLEQY

v_gene: TRBV6-2/TRBV6-3
abundance: few
CDR3aa: ASRGTGQETQY

v_gene: TRBV2
abundance: many
CDR3aa: ASTRPGSYEQY

v_gene: TRBV6-6
abundance: many
CDR3aa: ASSYSDGEQY

v_gene: TRBV7-6
abundance: many
CDR3aa: ASSLDSSPGELF

v_gene: TRBV3-1
abundance: .
CDR3aa: ASSQAGLAGGNNEQF

v_gene: TRBV10-1
abundance: many
CDR3aa: ASSDGGGRTADTQY

v_gene: TRBV20-1
abundance: many
CDR3aa: SARDLETQY

v_gene: TRBV5-1
abundance: many
CDR3aa: ASQGAADSGANVLT

v_gene: TRBV12-3/TRBV12-4
abundance: many
CDR3aa: ASFPSSGRASYNEQF

v_gene: TRBV12-3/TRBV12-4
abundance: many
CDR3aa: ASSLAEGSGYT

v_gene: TRBV14
abundance: many
CDR3aa: ASSQAGGSMTQY

v_gene: TRBV20-1
abundance: many
CDR3aa: SARDQRTGDTGELF

v_gene: TRBV25-1
abundance: few
CDR3aa: ASSDGTNTGELF